This TCR beta chain was sequenced in a study of blood T cells in healthy people across ages. V lost 1 base, J lost 4 bases, and 13 bases lay in between. The CDR3 runs to 16 residues. From germline, CDR1 is LGHNA and CDR2 YSLEER. Together with a sample-barcoded 5' primer, a J-beta primer mix was included in a second PCR lasting about 6 to 11 cycles. In TCRdb, the 5' RACE reads were re-called with MiXCR into one record per CDR3 protein. The repertoire includes roughly 800,000 distinct CDR3 sequences, 25% of them detected once, and more than 3% sits in the top ten. This clonotype was counted between two and nine times. These data were also reused for a study on T cells of mothers and their children.

The receptor was derived from a boy aged 5-17 years in good health. Material: blood. The chain combines TRBV4-3 with TRBJ1-4; D is uncertain. The chain's CDR3 is CASSQGHSEVNEKLFF. The CDR3 region has the DNA TGCGCCAGCAGCCAAGGGCACAGCGAAGTTAATGAAAAACTGTTTTTT.